These 24 T cell receptor beta chains originate from one sample sequenced in a study of CD8+ T cells in alopecia areata. Following RNA extraction, reverse transcription yielded cDNA that acted as the sequencing template. The data were produced by immunoSEQ multiplex PCR, yet TCRdb's version contains in-frame clones alone and is incomplete. Of 90,000 to 120,000 clones in the sample, 58% were seen once. Sequencing used NKG2D-low CD8+ T cells sorted from blood. The receptor source for this set is a human donor with alopecia areata.

V is TRBV27 and J is TRBJ1-5; D ambiguous. V was trimmed by 6 bases and J by 7 bases, leaving 13 bases between them. Germline V gene sequence: CDR1 MNHEY, CDR2 SMNVEV (reference sequence). The CDR3 consists of 13 residues. The CDR3 sequence is CASSLMSHQPQHF. In DNA, the CDR3 is TGTGCCAGCAGCTTAATGTCCCACCAGCCCCAGCATTTT.

This clone has just a few counts. Distinct nucleotide sequences in the sample also encode this CDR3. The rearrangement uses TRBV4-1 and TRBJ2-7; 13 bases are shared with TRBD2. V trimming: 3 bases; J trimming: 4 bases; junction bases outside the gene matches: 6. The CDR3 is 16 amino acids. The germline CDR1 and CDR2 sequences are MGHRA and YSYEKL. CDR3 sequence reads: CASSQELAGGSYEQYF. The DNA for the CDR3 is TGCGCCAGCAGCCAGGAACTAGCGGGAGGGTCGTACGAGCAGTACTTC.

This rearrangement joins TRBV4-1 to TRBJ2-5; 8 bases fit TRBD1. This CDR3 is 17 amino acids long. The germline gives CDR1 MGHRA, CDR2 YSYEKL. Losses at the gene ends were 0 bases for V and 5 bases for J; bases not matched to a gene: 11. The DNA for the CDR3 is TGCGCCAGCAGCCAAGATAGTACAGGGGGACCTCCGGAGACCCAGTACTTC. It yields the protein CASSQDSTGGPPETQYF.

The gene calls are TRBV28 and TRBJ1-1; 7 bases are a match to TRBD1. The CDR3 is made up of 14 amino acids. V shed 2 bases, J shed 6 bases, and the junction held 6 bases outside the gene matches. From germline, CDR1 is MDHEN and CDR2 SYDVKM. Written as DNA, the CDR3 is TGTGCCAGCAGTTTAGAGGGGGCTGGAGCTGAAGCTTTCTTT. Its protein product is CASSLEGAGAEAFF.

The chain uses TRBV5-6 and TRBJ2-7, with D unclear. The CDR3 extends over 16 amino acids. Trimming pared 2 bases from V and 3 bases from J, leaving 18 bases between. The germline CDR1 and CDR2 sequences are SGHDT and YYEEEE. CDR3: CASSLGRGSQGYEQYF. The CDR3 DNA sequence: TGTGCCAGCAGCTTAGGCCGAGGATCTCAAGGCTACGAGCAGTACTTC.

The chain employs TRBV27 and TRBJ1-2, with D perhaps TRBD1 (5 bases). This CDR3 region has 15 residues. V lost 7 bases, J lost 6 bases, and 21 bases lay in between. Germline CDR1 MNHEY, CDR2 SMNVEV (reference sequence). CDR3 sequence (DNA): TGTGCCAGCAACCAAGACAGTACGTCGTTCAATGGCTACACCTTC. Its translation is CASNQDSTSFNGYTF.

This clone was counted between two and nine times. The gene calls are TRBV7-2 and TRBJ1-5, with D uncertain. The CDR3 has 15 amino acids. In germline, CDR1 is SGHTA, CDR2 FQGNSA. With 1 base removed from V and 3 bases from J, the gap between germline ends came to 10 bases. CDR3 sequence: CASSLVGNVNQPQHF. The CDR3 nucleotides read TGTGCCAGCAGCTTAGTTGGTAATGTCAATCAGCCCCAGCATTTT.

The rearrangement links TRBV29-1 to TRBJ2-2, with 8 nucleotides matching TRBD1. Germline V gives CDR1 SQVTM, CDR2 ANQGSEA. The V segment lost 1 base and the J segment 4 bases; nucleotides outside the gene matches: 11. The CDR3 is 17 residues long. DNA of the CDR3: TGCAGCGTTGAAGTATTGCGAACAGGACAGGGCACCGGGGAGCTGTTTTTT. Encoded protein: CSVEVLRTGQGTGELFF.

The rearrangement joins TRBV4-1 to TRBJ2-5; maybe TRBD1 (5 bases). Germline CDR1 reads MGHRA; CDR2 reads YSYEKL. This CDR3 region has 14 residues. Trimming shortened V by 0 bases and J by 2 bases, and 7 bases separated the two germline ends. In DNA form, the CDR3 reads TGCGCCAGCAGCCAAGATGACAGACAAGAGACCCAGTACTTC. Its protein product is CASSQDDRQETQYF.

The chain combines TRBV28 with TRBJ1-5; D uncertain. The length of the CDR3 is 11 residues. The V end was cut by 10 bases, the J end by 4 bases, with 8 bases between. CDR1 is MDHEN and CDR2 is SYDVKM in the germline V gene. CDR3 nucleotide sequence: TGTGCCACCACGGATAATCAGCCCCAGCATTTT. Protein: CATTDNQPQHF.

V is TRBV27 and J is TRBJ2-2; 9 positions match TRBD2. Germline CDR1 is MNHEY and CDR2 is SMNVEV (reference sequence). V lost 6 bases to trimming and J lost 4 bases; unmatched junction nucleotides: 9. The CDR3 contains 16 residues. Here the CDR3 DNA reads TGTGCCAGCAGCCGGCGGGCGGGAGGGGGCACCGGGGAGCTGTTTTTT. Its translation is CASSRRAGGGTGELFF.

This clone has just one count. J is TRBJ1-5 and V is TRBV28; D perhaps matches TRBD1 (5 bases). The CDR3 length is 14 residues. Germline CDR1 reads MDHEN; CDR2 reads SYDVKM. V shed 10 bases and J shed 0 bases, with 13 bases lying between them. Here the CDR3 reads CATFGTGSNQPQHF. Here the CDR3 DNA reads TGTGCCACTTTCGGGACCGGTAGCAATCAGCCCCAGCATTTT. The entire variable domain, with the rest obtained from reference TRBV28 and TRBJ1-5, is as follows: DVKVTQSSRYLVKRTGEKVFLECVQDMDHENMFWYRQDPGLGLRLIYFSYDVKMKEKGDIPEGYSVSREKKERFSLILESASTNQTSMYLCATFGTGSNQPQHFGDGTRLSIL.

This chain connects TRBV28 to TRBJ2-1; the match to TRBD2 covers 7 bases. Per germline, CDR1 MDHEN and CDR2 SYDVKM. V dropped 3 bases and J dropped 7; count of bases not matched to a gene: 6. The CDR3 is made up of 14 amino acids. This CDR3 is CASSFGGGVNEQFF. In DNA form, the CDR3 reads TGTGCCAGCAGTTTTGGGGGGGGTGTAAATGAGCAGTTCTTC.

This clone is labeled as medium-sized. The genes are TRBV6-4 and TRBJ1-1; D may be TRBD1 (5 bases). The germline gives CDR1 MRHNA, CDR2 SNTAGT. Trimming took 6 bases from V and 6 from J, leaving 8 bases between them. CDR3 size: 11 residues. The CDR3 DNA follows: TGTGCCAGCAGAAACAGGCCTGAAGCTTTCTTT. Its protein product is CASRNRPEAFF.

This clone showed up just a few times. The chain uses TRBV2 and TRBJ2-1, with D perhaps assigned TRBD1 or TRBD2 (5 bases each). V shed 10 bases and J shed 5 bases, with 18 bases lying between them. The germline V gene has CDR1 SNHLY and CDR2 FYNNEI. This CDR3 is built from 14 residues. The CDR3 loop reads CAKQATEGNNEQFF. The CDR3 DNA reads as TGTGCCAAGCAGGCTACCGAGGGGAACAATGAGCAGTTCTTC.

There are a few counts of this clone. V gene TRBV7-9 combines with J gene TRBJ1-5, with D maybe TRBD1 (6 bases). CDR3 size: 14 residues. Germline V gene lookup returns CDR1 SEHNR and CDR2 FQNEAQ (reference sequence). Trimming removed 8 bases at V and 1 base at J, with 12 bases between. The CDR3 is CASSGVGSNQPQHF. CDR3 DNA sequence: TGTGCCAGCTCAGGGGTTGGGAGCAATCAGCCCCAGCATTTT. Filled out from reference TRBV7-9 and TRBJ1-5, the complete variable domain reads DTGVSQNPRHKITKRGQNVTFRCDPISEHNRLYWYRQTLGQGPEFLTYFQNEAQLEKSRLLSDRFSAERPKGSFSTLEIQRTEQGDSAMYLCASSGVGSNQPQHFGDGTRLSIL.

In its sample, this clone was seen a few times. The chain couples TRBV29-1 to TRBJ2-5; possibly TRBD1 for D (5 bases). The CDR3 contains 11 residues. Germline V gene lookup returns CDR1 SQVTM and CDR2 ANQGSEA. Trimming cost V 6 bases and J 4 bases, with 9 bases left between them. In nucleotides, the CDR3 is TGCAGCGTCCAGGGAAGAGAGACCCAGTACTTC. Its translation: CSVQGRETQYF.

On this clone itself: The same CDR3 arises from other DNA sequences in this sample as well. The rearrangement links TRBV27 to TRBJ2-4; possible D gene TRBD2, 5 bases. Trimming removed 5 bases from V and 0 bases from J, with 11 bases in between. The CDR3 sequence is 15 residues long. CDR1 is MNHEY, CDR2 SMNVEV, per germline (reference sequence). The CDR3 loop reads CASSPRGLAKNIQYF. CDR3 bases: TGTGCCAGCAGTCCCCGAGGGCTAGCCAAAAACATTCAGTACTTC.

This sequence joins TRBV7-6 and TRBJ2-7; D is unresolved. V lost 1 base and J lost 0, with 10 bases in between. CDR1 and CDR2 (germline): SGHVS, FNYEAQ. This CDR3 is built from 15 residues. The CDR3 is CASSLELGSSYEQYF. As DNA, the CDR3 is TGTGCCAGCAGCTTAGAATTGGGAAGCTCCTACGAGCAGTACTTC.

The gene calls are TRBV7-9 and TRBJ2-7; possibly TRBD2 for D (6 bases). Germline V gives CDR1 SEHNR, CDR2 FQNEAQ (reference sequence). The CDR3 extends over 14 amino acids. The ends were cut back, 5 bases at V and 2 bases at J, with 13 bases in the middle. CDR3 bases: TGTGCCAGCAGCCCGCGGGACTTTCCCTACGAGCAGTACTTC. It translates to CASSPRDFPYEQYF. Together with reference TRBV7-9 and TRBJ2-7, the CDR3 gives the full variable domain: DTGVSQNPRHKITKRGQNVTFRCDPISEHNRLYWYRQTLGQGPEFLTYFQNEAQLEKSRLLSDRFSAERPKGSFSTLEIQRTEQGDSAMYLCASSPRDFPYEQYFGPGTRLTVT.

The chain employs TRBV29-1 and TRBJ2-7, with 7 bases lining up with TRBD2. The V segment lost 2 bases and the J segment 2 bases; nucleotides outside the gene matches: 3. Per the germline V gene, CDR1 is SQVTM and CDR2 is ANQGSEA. The CDR3 spans 13 residues. CDR3 region: CSVELADPYEQYF. CDR3 sequence (DNA): TGCAGCGTTGAACTAGCGGACCCCTACGAGCAGTACTTC.

This clone appeared a few times. The CDR3: CASSWTSGSAYNEQFF. CDR3 in DNA: TGCGCCAGCAGCTGGACTAGCGGGAGTGCATACAATGAGCAGTTCTTC. The chain employs TRBV5-1 and TRBJ2-1, with 13 positions matching TRBD2. The length of the CDR3 is 16 residues. Germline V gives CDR1 SGHRS, CDR2 YFSETQ. Germline trimming cut 3 bases from V and 4 bases from J; bases unmatched to any gene: 4.

The J gene is TRBJ2-2, the V gene TRBV5-6; no clear D gene. Trimming took 2 bases from V and 7 from J, leaving 6 bases between them. The CDR3 covers 12 residues. Germline V gives CDR1 SGHDT, CDR2 YYEEEE. CDR3 nucleotides: TGTGCCAGCAGCTTCTTCCACGGGGAGCTGTTTTTT. This translates into CASSFFHGELFF.

The V call is TRBV7-8, the J call TRBJ1-5; TRBD1 might be the D (6 bases). This CDR3 comprises 15 residues. The ends were cut back, 10 bases at V and 0 bases at J, with 16 bases in the middle. The germline CDR1 and CDR2 sequences are SGHVS and FQNEAQ. CDR3 DNA: TGTGCCACCGGGGACACCCGAAATAGCAATCAGCCCCAGCATTTT. Protein sequence: CATGDTRNSNQPQHF. Variable domain in full (rest from reference TRBV7-8 and TRBJ1-5): GAGVSQSPRYKVAKRGQDVALRCDPISGHVSLFWYQQALGQGPEFLTYFQNEAQLDKSGLPSDRFFAERPEGSVSTLKIQRTQQEDSAVYLCATGDTRNSNQPQHFGDGTRLSIL.